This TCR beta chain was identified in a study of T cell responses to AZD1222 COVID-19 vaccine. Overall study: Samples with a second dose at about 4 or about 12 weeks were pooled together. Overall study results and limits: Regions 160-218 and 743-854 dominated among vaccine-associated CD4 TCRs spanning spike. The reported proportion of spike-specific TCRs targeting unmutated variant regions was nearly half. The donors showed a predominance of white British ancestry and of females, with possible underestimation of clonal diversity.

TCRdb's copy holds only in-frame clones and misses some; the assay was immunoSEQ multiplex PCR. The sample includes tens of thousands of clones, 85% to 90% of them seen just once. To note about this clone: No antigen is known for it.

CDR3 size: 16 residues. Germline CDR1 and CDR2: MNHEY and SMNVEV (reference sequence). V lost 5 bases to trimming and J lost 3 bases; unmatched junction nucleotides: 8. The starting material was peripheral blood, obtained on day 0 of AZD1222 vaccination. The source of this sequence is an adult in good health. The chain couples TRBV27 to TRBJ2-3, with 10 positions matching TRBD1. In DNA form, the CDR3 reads TGTGCCAGCAGTAAAAGGCGGGACAGGGGTACAGATACGCAGTATTTT. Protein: CASSKRRDRGTDTQYF.